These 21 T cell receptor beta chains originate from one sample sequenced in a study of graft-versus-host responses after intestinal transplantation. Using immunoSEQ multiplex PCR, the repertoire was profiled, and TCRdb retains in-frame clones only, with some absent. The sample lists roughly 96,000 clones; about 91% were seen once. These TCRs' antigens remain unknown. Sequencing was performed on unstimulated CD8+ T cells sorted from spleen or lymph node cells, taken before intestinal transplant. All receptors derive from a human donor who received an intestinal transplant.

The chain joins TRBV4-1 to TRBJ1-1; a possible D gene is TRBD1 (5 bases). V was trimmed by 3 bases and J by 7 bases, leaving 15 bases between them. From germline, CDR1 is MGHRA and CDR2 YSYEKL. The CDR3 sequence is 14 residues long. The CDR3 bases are TGCGCCAGCAGCCATGATCCGGGGGGGTTTGAAGCTTTCTTT. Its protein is CASSHDPGGFEAFF.

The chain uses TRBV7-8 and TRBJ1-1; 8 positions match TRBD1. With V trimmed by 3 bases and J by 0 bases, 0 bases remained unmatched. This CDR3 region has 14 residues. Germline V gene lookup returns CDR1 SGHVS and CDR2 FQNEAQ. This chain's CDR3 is CASSLDRVNTEAFF. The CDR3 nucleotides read TGTGCCAGCAGCTTGGACAGGGTGAACACTGAAGCTTTCTTT.

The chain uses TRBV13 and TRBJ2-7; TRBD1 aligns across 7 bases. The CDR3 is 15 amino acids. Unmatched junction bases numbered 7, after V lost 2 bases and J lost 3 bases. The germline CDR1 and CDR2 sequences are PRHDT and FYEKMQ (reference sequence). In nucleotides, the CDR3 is TGTGCCAGCAGCTTACGGAGACAGGGAGACTACGAGCAGTACTTC. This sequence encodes CASSLRRQGDYEQYF.

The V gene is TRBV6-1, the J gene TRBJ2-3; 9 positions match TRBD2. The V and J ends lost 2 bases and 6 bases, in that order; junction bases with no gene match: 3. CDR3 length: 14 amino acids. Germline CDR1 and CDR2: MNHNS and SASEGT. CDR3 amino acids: CASSELAGWDTQYF. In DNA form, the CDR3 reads TGTGCCAGCAGTGAACTAGCGGGGTGGGATACGCAGTATTTT.

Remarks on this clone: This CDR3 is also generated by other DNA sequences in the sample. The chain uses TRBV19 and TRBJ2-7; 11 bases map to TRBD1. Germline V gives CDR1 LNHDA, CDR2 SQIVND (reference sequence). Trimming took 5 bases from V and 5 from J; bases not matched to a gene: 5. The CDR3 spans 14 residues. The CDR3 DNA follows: TGTGCCAGTAGTCCGGGGACAGGGGGAAACGAGCAGTACTTC. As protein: CASSPGTGGNEQYF. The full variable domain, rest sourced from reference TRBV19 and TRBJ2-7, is DGGITQSPKYLFRKEGQNVTLSCEQNLNHDAMYWYRQDPGQGLRLIYYSQIVNDFQKGDIAEGYSVSREKKESFPLTVTSAQKNPTAFYLCASSPGTGGNEQYFGPGTRLTVT.

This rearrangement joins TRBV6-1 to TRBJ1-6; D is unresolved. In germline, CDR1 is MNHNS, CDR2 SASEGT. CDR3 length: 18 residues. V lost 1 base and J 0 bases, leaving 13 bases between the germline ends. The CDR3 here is CASSEGWSRSSYNSPLHF. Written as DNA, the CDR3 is TGTGCCAGCAGTGAAGGTTGGTCGAGGAGCTCCTATAATTCACCCCTCCACTTT.

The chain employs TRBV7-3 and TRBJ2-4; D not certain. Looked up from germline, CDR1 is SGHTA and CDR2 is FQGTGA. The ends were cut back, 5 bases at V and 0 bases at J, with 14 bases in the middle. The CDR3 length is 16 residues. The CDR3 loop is CASSRGPLLAKNIQYF. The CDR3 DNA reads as TGTGCCAGCAGCCGTGGGCCATTACTAGCCAAAAACATTCAGTACTTC.

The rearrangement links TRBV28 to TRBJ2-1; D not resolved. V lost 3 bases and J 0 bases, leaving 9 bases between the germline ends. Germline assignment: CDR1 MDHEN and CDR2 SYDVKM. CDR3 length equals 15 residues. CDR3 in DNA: TGTGCCAGCAGTTTGGGCACAGCCTCCTACAATGAGCAGTTCTTC. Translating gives CASSLGTASYNEQFF.

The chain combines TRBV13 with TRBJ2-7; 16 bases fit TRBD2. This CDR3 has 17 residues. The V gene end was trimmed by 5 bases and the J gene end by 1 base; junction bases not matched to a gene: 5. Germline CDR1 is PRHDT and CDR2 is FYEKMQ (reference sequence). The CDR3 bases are TGTGCCAGCAGCCTTGGGACTAGCGGGAGGGTTTCCTACGAGCAGTACTTC. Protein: CASSLGTSGRVSYEQYF.

This chain's CDR3 is CASSTGVYNEQFF. CDR3 sequence (DNA): TGTGCCAGTAGTACAGGGGTGTACAATGAGCAGTTCTTC. V is TRBV19 and J is TRBJ2-1, with TRBD1 as a possible D gene (6 bases). V lost 4 bases to trimming and J lost 4 bases, with 8 bases between them. CDR1 is LNHDA and CDR2 is SQIVND in the germline V gene (reference sequence). The CDR3 sequence is 13 residues long.

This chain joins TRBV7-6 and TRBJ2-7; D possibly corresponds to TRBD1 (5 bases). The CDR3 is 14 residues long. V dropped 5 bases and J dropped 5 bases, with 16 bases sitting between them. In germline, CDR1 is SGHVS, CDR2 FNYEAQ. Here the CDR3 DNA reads TGTGCCAGCAGCCCTGTCTTCTCAGGGCACGAGCAGTACTTC. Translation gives CASSPVFSGHEQYF.

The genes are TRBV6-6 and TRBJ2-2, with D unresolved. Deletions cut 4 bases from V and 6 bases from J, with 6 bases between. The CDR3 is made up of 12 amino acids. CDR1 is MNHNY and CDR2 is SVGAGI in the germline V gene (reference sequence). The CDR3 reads CASSLASGELFF. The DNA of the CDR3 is TGTGCCAGCAGTTTGGCCTCCGGGGAGCTGTTTTTT.

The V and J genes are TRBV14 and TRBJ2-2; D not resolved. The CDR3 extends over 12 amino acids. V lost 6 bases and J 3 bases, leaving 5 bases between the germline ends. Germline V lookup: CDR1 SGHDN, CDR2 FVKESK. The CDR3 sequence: CASRSDTGELFF. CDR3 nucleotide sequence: TGTGCCAGCAGGAGTGACACCGGGGAGCTGTTTTTT.

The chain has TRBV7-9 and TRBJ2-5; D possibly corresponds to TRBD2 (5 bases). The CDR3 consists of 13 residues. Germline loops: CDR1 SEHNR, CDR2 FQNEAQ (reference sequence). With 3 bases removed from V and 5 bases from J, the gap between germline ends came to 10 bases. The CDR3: CASSLPLGETQYF. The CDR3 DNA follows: TGTGCCAGCAGCTTGCCACTAGGGGAGACCCAGTACTTC.

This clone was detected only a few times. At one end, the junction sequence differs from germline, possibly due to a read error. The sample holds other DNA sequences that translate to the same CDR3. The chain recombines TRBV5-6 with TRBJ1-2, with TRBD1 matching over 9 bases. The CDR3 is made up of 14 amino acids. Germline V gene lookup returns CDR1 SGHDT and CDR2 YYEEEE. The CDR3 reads CASSIGQGTNGYTF. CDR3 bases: TGCGCCAGCAGCATAGGACAGGGGACGAATGGCTACACCTTC. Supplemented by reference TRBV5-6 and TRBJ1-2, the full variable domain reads DAGVTQSPTHLIKTRGQQVTLRCSPKSGHDTVSWYQQALGQGPQFIFQYYEEEERQRGNFPDRFSGHQFPNYSSELNVNALLLGDSALYLCASSIGQGTNGYTFGSGTRLTVV.

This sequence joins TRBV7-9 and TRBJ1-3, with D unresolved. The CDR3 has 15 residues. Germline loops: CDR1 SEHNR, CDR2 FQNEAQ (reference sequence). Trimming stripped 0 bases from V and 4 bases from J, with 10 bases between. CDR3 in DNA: TGTGCCAGCAGCTTAGCCCCGGTTGAAGGAAACACCATATATTTT. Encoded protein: CASSLAPVEGNTIYF.

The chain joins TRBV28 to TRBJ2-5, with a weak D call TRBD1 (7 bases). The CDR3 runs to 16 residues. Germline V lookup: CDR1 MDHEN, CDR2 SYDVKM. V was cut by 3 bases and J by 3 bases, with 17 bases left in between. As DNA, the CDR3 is TGTGCCAGCAGTTTTCAAACCGGCGGGACAGAAGAGACCCAGTACTTC. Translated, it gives CASSFQTGGTEETQYF.

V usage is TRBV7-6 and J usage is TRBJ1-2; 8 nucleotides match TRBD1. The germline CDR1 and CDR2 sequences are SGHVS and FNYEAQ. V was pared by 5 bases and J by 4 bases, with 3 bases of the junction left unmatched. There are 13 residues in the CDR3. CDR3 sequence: CASSQTGGYGYTF. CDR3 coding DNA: TGTGCCAGCAGCCAAACAGGGGGCTATGGCTACACCTTC.

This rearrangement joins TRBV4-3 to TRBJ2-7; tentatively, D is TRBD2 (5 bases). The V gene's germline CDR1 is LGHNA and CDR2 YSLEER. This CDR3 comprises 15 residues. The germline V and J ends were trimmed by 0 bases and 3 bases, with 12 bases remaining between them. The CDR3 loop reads CASSQEIGGYYEQYF. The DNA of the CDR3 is TGCGCCAGCAGCCAAGAAATAGGAGGCTACTACGAGCAGTACTTC.

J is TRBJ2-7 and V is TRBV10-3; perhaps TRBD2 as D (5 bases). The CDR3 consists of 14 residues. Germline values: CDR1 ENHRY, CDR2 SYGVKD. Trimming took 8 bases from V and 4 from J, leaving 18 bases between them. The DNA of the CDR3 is TGTGCCATCGGCAATGGAGCGGAGAGGTACGAGCAGTACTTC. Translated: CAIGNGAERYEQYF.

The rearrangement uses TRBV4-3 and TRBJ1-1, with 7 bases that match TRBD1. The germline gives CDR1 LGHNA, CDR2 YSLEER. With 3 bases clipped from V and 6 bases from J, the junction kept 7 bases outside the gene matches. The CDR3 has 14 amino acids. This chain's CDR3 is CASSHNRGEAEAFF. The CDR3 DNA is TGCGCCAGCAGCCATAACAGGGGAGAGGCTGAAGCTTTCTTT.